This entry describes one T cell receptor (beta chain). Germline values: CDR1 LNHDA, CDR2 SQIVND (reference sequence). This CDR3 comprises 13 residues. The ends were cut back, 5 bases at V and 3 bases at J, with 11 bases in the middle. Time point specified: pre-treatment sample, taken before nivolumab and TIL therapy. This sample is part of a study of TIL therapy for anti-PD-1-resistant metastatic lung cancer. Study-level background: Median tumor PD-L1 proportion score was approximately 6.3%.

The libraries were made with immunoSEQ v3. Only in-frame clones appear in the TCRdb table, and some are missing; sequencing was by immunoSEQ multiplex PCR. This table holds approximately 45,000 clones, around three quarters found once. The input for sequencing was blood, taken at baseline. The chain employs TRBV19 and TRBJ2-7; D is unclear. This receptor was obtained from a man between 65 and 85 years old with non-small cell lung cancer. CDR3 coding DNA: TGTGCCAGTAGTTCAAGGGTAATCTACGAGCAGTACTTC. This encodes CASSSRVIYEQYF.